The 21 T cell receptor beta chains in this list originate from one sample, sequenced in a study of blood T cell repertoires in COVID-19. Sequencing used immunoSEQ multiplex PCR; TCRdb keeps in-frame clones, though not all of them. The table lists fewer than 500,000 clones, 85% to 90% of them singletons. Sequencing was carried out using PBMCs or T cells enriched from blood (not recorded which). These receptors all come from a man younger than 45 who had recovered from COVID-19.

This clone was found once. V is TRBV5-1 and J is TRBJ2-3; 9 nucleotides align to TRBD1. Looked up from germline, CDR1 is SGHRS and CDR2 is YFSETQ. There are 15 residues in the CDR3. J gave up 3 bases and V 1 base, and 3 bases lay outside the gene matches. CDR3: CASSLQGTGTDTQYF. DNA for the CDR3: TGCGCCAGCAGCTTGCAGGGGACAGGGACAGATACGCAGTATTTT.

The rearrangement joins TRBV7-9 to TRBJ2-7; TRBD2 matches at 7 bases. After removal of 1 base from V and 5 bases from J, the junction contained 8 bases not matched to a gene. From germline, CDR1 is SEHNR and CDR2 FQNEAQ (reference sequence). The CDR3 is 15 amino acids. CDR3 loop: CASSLGTGGKNEQYF. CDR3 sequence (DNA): TGTGCCAGCAGCTTAGGAACCGGGGGGAAAAACGAGCAGTACTTC.

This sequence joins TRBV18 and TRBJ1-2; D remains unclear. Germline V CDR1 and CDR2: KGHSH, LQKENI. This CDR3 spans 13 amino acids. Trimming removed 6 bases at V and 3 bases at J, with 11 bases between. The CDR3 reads CASSPRQDYGYTF. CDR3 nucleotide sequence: TGTGCCAGCTCCCCCCGACAAGACTATGGCTACACCTTC.

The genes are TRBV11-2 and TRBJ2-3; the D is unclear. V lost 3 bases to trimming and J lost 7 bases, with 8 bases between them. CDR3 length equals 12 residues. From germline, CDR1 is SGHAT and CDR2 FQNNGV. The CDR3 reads CASSFPVNTQYF. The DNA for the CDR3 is TGTGCCAGCAGCTTCCCGGTGAATACGCAGTATTTT.

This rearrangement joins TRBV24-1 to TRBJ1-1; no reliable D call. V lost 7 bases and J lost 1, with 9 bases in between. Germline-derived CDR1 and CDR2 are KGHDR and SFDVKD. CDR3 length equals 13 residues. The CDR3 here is CATRDSGNTEAFF. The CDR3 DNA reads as TGTGCCACCAGGGACTCAGGGAACACTGAAGCTTTCTTT.

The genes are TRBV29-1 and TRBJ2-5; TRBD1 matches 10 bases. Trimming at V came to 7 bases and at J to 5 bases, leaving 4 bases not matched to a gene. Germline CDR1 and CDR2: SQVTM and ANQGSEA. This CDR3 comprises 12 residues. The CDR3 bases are TGCAGCGCCGACAGGGGGCGGGAGACCCAGTACTTC. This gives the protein CSADRGRETQYF.

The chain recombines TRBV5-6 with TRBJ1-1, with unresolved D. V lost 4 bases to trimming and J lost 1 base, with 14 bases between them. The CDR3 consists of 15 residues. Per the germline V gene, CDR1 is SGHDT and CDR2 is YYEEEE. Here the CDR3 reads CASSPGRHRNTEAFF. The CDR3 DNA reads TGTGCCAGCAGCCCCGGGAGGCACAGGAACACTGAAGCTTTCTTT.

CDR3 DNA: TGTGCCAGCAGTTCCAGGGCCAACGTCCTGACTTTC. It codes for CASSSRANVLTF. The chain employs TRBV12-3 or TRBV12-4 and TRBJ2-6; D remains ambiguous. V lost 4 bases and J lost 5, with 3 bases in between. The CDR3 is 12 residues long.

This chain's CDR3 is CASSYLGLADEQFF. DNA of the CDR3: TGTGCCAGCAGTTACCTAGGACTAGCCGATGAGCAGTTCTTC. The chain carries TRBV6-5 and TRBJ2-1; 8 bases are a match to TRBD2. Looked up from germline, CDR1 is MNHEY and CDR2 is SVGAGI. The CDR3 is 14 residues long. After removal of 2 bases from V and 8 bases from J, the junction contained 5 bases not matched to a gene.

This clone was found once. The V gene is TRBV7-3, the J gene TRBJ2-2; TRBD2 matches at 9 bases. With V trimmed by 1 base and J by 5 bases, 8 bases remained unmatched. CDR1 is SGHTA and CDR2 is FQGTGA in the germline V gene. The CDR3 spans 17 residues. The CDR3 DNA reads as TGTGCCAGCAGCTTAAGCGGCGGGAGGGCCCGAACCGGGGAGCTGTTTTTT. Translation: CASSLSGGRARTGELFF.

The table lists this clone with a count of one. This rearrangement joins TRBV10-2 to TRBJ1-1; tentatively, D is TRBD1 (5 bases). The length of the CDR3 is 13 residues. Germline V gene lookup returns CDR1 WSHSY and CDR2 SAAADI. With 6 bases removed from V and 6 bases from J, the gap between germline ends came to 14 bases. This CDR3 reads CASRWGMTAEAFF. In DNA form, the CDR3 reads TGCGCCAGCAGGTGGGGTATGACAGCTGAAGCTTTCTTT.

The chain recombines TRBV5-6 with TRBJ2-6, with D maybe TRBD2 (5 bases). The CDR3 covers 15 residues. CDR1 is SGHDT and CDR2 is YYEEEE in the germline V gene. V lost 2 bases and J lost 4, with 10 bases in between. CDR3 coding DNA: TGTGCCAGCAGCTTCGGGATCGCAGGGGCCAACGTCCTGACTTTC. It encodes CASSFGIAGANVLTF.

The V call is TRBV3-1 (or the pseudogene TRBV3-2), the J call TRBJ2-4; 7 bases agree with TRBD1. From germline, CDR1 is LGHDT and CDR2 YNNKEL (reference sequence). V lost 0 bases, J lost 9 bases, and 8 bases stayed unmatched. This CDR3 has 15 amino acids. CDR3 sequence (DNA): TGTGCCAGCAGCCAAGATCCTGCCAGGGGGAGCATTCAGTACTTC. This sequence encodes CASSQDPARGSIQYF.

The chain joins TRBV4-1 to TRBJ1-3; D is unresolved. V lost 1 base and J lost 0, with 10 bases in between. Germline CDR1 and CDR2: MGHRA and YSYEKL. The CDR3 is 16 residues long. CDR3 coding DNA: TGCGCCAGCAGCCAAGGTAGACAAAGCTCTGGAAACACCATATATTTT. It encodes CASSQGRQSSGNTIYF.

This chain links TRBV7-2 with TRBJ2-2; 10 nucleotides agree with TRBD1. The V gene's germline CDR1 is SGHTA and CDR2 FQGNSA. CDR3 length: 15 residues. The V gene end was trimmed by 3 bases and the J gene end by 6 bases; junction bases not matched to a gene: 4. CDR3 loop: CASSFGQGGAGELFF. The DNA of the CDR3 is TGTGCCAGCAGCTTCGGACAGGGGGGGGCCGGGGAGCTGTTTTTT.

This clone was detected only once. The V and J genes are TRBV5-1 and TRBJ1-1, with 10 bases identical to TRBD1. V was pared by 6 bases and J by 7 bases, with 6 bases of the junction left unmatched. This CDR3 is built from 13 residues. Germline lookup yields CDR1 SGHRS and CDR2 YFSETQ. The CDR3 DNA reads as TGCGCCAGCACTGGACAGGGGGTGGGTGAAGCTTTCTTT. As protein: CASTGQGVGEAFF.

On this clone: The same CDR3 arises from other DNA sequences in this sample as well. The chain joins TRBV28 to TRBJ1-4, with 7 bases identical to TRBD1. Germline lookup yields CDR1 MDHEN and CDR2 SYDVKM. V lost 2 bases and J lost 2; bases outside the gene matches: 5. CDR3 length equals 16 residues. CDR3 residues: CASSLRGGATNEKLFF. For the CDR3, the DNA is TGTGCCAGCAGTTTAAGAGGGGGCGCGACTAATGAAAAACTGTTTTTT.

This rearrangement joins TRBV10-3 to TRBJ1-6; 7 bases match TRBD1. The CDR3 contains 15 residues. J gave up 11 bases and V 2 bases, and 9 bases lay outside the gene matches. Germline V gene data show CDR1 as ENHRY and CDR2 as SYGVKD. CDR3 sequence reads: CAISEGTAQGAPLHF. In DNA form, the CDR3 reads TGTGCCATCAGTGAGGGGACAGCCCAAGGCGCACCCCTCCACTTT.

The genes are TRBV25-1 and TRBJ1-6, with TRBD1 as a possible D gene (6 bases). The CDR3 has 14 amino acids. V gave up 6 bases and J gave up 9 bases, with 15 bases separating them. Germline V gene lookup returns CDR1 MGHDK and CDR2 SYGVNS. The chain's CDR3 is CASRSLRGASPLHF. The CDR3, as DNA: TGTGCCAGCAGGTCGTTGCGGGGGGCTTCACCCCTCCACTTT.

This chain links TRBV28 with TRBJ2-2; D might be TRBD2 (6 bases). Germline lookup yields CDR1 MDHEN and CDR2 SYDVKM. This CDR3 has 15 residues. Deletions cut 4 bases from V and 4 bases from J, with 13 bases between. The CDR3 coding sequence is TGTGCCAGCAGTTCGACCCCCGGGAGCACCGGGGAGCTGTTTTTT. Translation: CASSSTPGSTGELFF.

The CDR3 nucleotides are TGTGCCAGCAGTTTATTGATCACTCCGGGGTACGAGCAGTACTTC. Translation: CASSLLITPGYEQYF. The chain has TRBV27 and TRBJ2-7; D is possibly TRBD2 (5 bases). Trimming took off 1 base at V and 4 bases at J, with 14 bases between the two ends. CDR3 length: 15 residues. Germline V gene data show CDR1 as MNHEY and CDR2 as SMNVEV (reference sequence).